The source of this TCR beta chain is a study of early T cells in non-severe SARS-CoV-2 infection. Unique molecular identifiers were added to individual cDNA molecules. TCRdb analysed the 5' RACE reads with MiXCR anew, one entry per CDR3 protein. The table lists some 22,000 distinct CDR3 sequences, over 4% of them singletons. This clonotype was detected many times. The V gene lost 4 bases and the J gene lost 4 bases, with 17 bases spanning the gap. The CDR3 has 15 residues. Germline loops: CDR1 MRHNA, CDR2 SNTAGT. The chain combines TRBV6-4 with TRBJ2-7, with a possible D match to TRBD2 (5 bases). The sample taken for sequencing was whole blood. The receptor comes from an adult who was a healthcare worker with PCR-confirmed SARS-CoV-2 infection or an uninfected control (not recorded which). The CDR3 region is CASSGSGPGRYEQYF. The CDR3 nucleotides read TGTGCCAGCAGTGGAAGCGGCCCCGGTCGTTACGAGCAGTACTTC.